This note documents a single TCR beta chain sequence. This sample stems from a study of T cell responses to AZD1222 COVID-19 vaccine. Profiling relied on immunoSEQ multiplex PCR, and the TCRdb table lists in-frame clones only, not all of them. The repertoire consists of about 77,000 clones, with approximately 92% occurring once and the leading ten covering roughly 5%. Sequences were derived from peripheral blood, sampled 28 days after the second AZD1222 dose. This TCR came from an adult who received the AZD1222 COVID-19 vaccine.

The CDR3 spells CATRIGTEAFF. The CDR3 bases are TGTGCCACTAGGATCGGCACTGAAGCTTTCTTT. V and J are TRBV2 and TRBJ1-1, with D uncertain. This CDR3 contains 11 residues. CDR1 and CDR2 from the germline V gene are SNHLY and FYNNEI. With 10 bases removed from V and 4 bases from J, the gap between germline ends came to 10 bases.